This record concerns one T cell receptor beta chain sequence. Germline V lookup: CDR1 MNHEY, CDR2 SVGAGI. The ends were cut back, 6 bases at V and 1 base at J, with 16 bases in the middle. The CDR3 spans 15 residues. This sample was included in a study of blood T cell repertoires in COVID-19. About the research overall: Spain, Italy and the United States supplied samples that represented acute and convalescent COVID-19. PBMCs, B-cell-depleted T cells, or T cells were the source of the cDNA or gDNA that made up the material.

Recruited during active infection, patients (from Seattle) were subsequently followed longitudinally. In the authors' workflow: Reference gene primer amplification gave nucleated cell count estimates. Libraries were prepared by immunoSEQ multiplex PCR; TCRdb keeps only in-frame clonotypes and omits some of them. From that table come the V and J calls and clone size; the DNA was used to work out D and trimming. The data contain 150,000 to 200,000 clones, over 80% of them seen just once; the ten biggest clones take up 7%. This receptor was obtained from a woman between 35 and 50 years old with COVID-19, enrolled during active disease. This rearrangement joins TRBV6-5 to TRBJ2-7; maybe TRBD1 (5 bases). Source material: peripheral blood. The CDR3 region has the DNA TGTGCCAGCAGGACCCGGTTTACAGGATCCTACGAGCAGTACTTC. Translation: CASRTRFTGSYEQYF.